The clone carrying this T cell receptor beta chain was detected only a few times. This table comes from immunoSEQ multiplex PCR, and its TCRdb copy is limited to in-frame clones, with some not included. This table holds tens of thousands of clones, around 80% found once. This sample was included in a study of T cell repertoires in ileal Crohn's disease. This CDR3 has 13 residues. V lost 1 base, J lost 5 bases, and 9 bases lay in between. CDR1 and CDR2 (germline): MNHEY, SMNVEV (reference sequence). The gene calls are TRBV27 and TRBJ2-7, with a weak D call TRBD1 (6 bases). Sequenced input: ileal tissue. The source is an adult with Crohn's disease. CDR3 sequence: CASSLYRDHEQYF. The CDR3 nucleotides are TGTGCCAGCAGTTTATACAGGGACCACGAGCAGTACTTC.